This T cell receptor beta chain was profiled in a study of T cell responses to AZD1222 COVID-19 vaccine (dated by TCRdb to the early 2020s). As for the study more broadly: AZD1222 recipients whose second dose came at about 4 weeks and those whose second dose came at about 12 weeks were combined into one group, since spike-specific TCR depth and breadth did not differ between the two schedules. A total of approximately 250 trial participants underwent TCR sequencing, of whom nearly 210 had received two doses of AZD1222 and around 25 had received two doses of the MenACWY control vaccine. Trial participants were enrolled by age into subgroups of 18-55, 56-69 and 70-plus years, and around 150, 28 and 57 TCR-sequenced participants, respectively, were included in these subgroups. The study at large found these results: Because no day 14 peak-response samples were available, the repertoires could be characterized only after the peak T cell response. The whole spike protein was spanned by vaccine-associated CD4 TCRs, and dominant responses were seen in regions 160-218 and 743-854. Reportedly, close to half of the unique spike-specific TCRs recognized epitopes lying outside the regions that are mutated in the B.1.351 and B.1.1.7 variants. Conclusions about previously exposed vaccinees are limited because only five or six AZD1222 recipients were SARS-CoV-2 seropositive at baseline. In the small 56-69-year group, the increase in depth fell short of significance, most likely because of low power. A significant rise in spike-specific TCR breadth and depth was observed after two AZD1222 doses relative to day 0 and relative to MenACWY recipients. Participants were mostly white British, with more females than males. The authors suggested clonal diversity may have been underestimated.

The CDR3 regions of human TCRbeta chains were analyzed by immunosequencing. The authors' analysis ran thus. Repertoire TCRs were checked for matches against a reference library of SARS-CoV-2-specific TCRs that had been generated using the MIRA antigen-specificity platform. Breadth meant the fraction of unique TCRs that were SARS-CoV-2-associated, whereas depth meant the fraction of total T cells that were SARS-CoV-2-associated. Each spike-specific TCR was assigned to its reactive spike region and to a CD4 or CD8 class using the MIRA data. Log10-transformed breadth and depth values were compared by one-way ANOVA with Sidak's multiple comparisons tests. This immuneACCESS table, as held by TCRdb, lists in-frame sequences with V and J called but not all clones. Of the missing ones, under half trace to an unresolved V gene in checked studies; the others have no known cause. Clonal size and the V and J genes are those of that table, whereas D and trimming came from the DNA. The sample table holds 150,000 or so clones, of which more than 85% were seen once. The ten largest clones take up more than 8.5% of the sample.

The CDR3, from cysteine to phenylalanine, totals 17 residues. Kept here is only the CDR3 DNA, which spans 51 bases and is read in frame from base 1. CDR1 and CDR2 (SGHDT, YYEEEE) derive from the germline V gene. V sheds 1 base and J sheds 7 bases, leaving 23 bases between their ends. Turning to this clone: The antigen this receptor binds is unknown. Within one base of it there is no much larger clone, and no base qualities were kept.

The label giving this sample's time point can be read as: baseline before first vaccination. Vaccinee samples were obtained from the UK trials COV001 and COV002, which included a single-blind randomized controlled phase 2/3 trial of AZD1222 (ChAdOx1 nCoV-19) in healthy adults. For TCRbeta chain sequencing, PBMC samples were collected from trial participants at day 0 and at day 28 after the second dose. The chain is assembled from TRBV5-6 and TRBJ1-2; a weak D assignment points to TRBD1 (5 bases agree). The source is an adult in good health. Sequencing was performed on peripheral blood, taken on day 0 of AZD1222 vaccination. The CDR3 has the sequence CASSLFGAPGMRGGYTF. The DNA sequence is as follows: TGTGCCAGCAGCTTGTTCGGGGCGCCAGGAATGAGGGGTGGCTACACCTTC.